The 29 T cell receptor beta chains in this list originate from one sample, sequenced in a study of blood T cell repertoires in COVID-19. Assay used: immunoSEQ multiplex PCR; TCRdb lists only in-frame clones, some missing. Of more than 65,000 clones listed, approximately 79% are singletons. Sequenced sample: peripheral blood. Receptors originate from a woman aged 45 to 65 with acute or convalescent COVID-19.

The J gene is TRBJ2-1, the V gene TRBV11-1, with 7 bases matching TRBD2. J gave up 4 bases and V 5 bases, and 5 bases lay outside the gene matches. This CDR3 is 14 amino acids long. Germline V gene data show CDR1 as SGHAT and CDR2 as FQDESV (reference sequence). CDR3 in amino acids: CASSRGDSYNEQFF. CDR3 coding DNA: TGTGCCAGCAGCCGGGGGGACTCATACAATGAGCAGTTCTTC.

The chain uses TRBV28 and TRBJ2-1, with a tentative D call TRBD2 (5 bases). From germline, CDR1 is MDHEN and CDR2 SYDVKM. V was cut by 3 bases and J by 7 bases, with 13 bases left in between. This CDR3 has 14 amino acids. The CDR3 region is CASSFLLRGNEQFF. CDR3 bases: TGTGCCAGCAGTTTCCTGCTCCGGGGTAATGAGCAGTTCTTC.

CDR3 sequence: CASSLRVTYNEQFF. CDR3 DNA sequence: TGTGCCAGCAGTTTGAGGGTTACCTACAATGAGCAGTTCTTC. The rearrangement joins TRBV28 to TRBJ2-1; tentative D call: TRBD2 (5 bases). V was clipped by 3 bases and J by 2 bases, with 8 bases between them. CDR3 length: 14 amino acids. Germline CDR1 and CDR2: MDHEN and SYDVKM.

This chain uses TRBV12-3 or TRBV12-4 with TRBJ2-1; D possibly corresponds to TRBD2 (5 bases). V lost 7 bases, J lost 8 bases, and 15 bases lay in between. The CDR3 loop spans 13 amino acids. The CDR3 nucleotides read TGTGCCAGCAACACTGAGGGCATTGATGAGCAGTTCTTC. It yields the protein CASNTEGIDEQFF.

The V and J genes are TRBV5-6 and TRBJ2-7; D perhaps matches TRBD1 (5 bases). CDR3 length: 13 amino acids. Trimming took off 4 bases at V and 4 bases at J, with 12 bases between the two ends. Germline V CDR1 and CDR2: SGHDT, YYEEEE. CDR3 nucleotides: TGTGCCAGCAGCCGGCTGACAGCATACGAGCAGTACTTC. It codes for CASSRLTAYEQYF.

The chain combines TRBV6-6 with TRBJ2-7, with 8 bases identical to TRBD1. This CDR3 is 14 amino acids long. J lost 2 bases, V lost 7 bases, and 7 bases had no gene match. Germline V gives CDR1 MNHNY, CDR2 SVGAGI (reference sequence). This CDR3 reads CASTRQGATYEQYF. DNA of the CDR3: TGTGCCAGCACGCGCCAGGGGGCGACCTACGAGCAGTACTTC.

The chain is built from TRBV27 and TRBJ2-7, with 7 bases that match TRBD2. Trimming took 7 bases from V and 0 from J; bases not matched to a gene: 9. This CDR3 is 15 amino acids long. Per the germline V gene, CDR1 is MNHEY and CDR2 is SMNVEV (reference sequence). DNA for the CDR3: TGTGCCAGCATCCGGAGGGAGGGAAGCTCCTACGAGCAGTACTTC. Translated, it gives CASIRREGSSYEQYF.

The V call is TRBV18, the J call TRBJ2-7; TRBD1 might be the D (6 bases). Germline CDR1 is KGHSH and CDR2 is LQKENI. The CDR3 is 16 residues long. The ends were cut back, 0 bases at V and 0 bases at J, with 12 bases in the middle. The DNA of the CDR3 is TGTGCCAGCTCACCACCGCTAGGACAGAACTCCTACGAGCAGTACTTC. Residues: CASSPPLGQNSYEQYF.

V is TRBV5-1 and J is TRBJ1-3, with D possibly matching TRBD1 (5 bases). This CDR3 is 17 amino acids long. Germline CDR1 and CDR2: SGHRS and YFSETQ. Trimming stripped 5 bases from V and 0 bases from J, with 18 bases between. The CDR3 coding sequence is TGCGCCAGCAGTGCTCTCCCAGGGACTTACTCTGGAAACACCATATATTTT. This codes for CASSALPGTYSGNTIYF.

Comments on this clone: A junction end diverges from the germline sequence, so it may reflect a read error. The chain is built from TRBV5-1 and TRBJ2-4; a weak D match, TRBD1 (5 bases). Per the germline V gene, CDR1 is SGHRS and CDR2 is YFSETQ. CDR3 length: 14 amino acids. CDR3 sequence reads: CASSLQGRENIQYF. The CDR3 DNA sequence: TGCGCCAGCAGCCTCCAGGGAAGGGAAAATATTCAGTACTTC.

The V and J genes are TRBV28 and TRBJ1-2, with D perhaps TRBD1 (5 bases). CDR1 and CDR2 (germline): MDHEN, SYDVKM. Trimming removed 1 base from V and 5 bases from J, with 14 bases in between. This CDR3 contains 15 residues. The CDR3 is CASSLSPGGVYGYTF. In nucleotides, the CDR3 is TGTGCCAGCAGTTTATCCCCAGGAGGGGTATATGGCTACACCTTC.

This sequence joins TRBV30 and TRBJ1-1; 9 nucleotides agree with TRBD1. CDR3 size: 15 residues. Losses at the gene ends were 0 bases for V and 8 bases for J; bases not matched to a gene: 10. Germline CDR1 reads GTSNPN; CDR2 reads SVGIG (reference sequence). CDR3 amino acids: CAWSVESLDRGEAFF. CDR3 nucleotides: TGTGCCTGGAGTGTAGAGAGTTTAGACAGGGGGGAAGCTTTCTTT. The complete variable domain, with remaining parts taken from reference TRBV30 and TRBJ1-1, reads SQTIHQWPATLVQPVGSPLSLECTVEGTSNPNLYWYRQAAGRGLQLLFYSVGIGQISSEVPQNLSASRPQDRQFILSSKKLLLSDSGFYLCAWSVESLDRGEAFFGQGTRLTVV.

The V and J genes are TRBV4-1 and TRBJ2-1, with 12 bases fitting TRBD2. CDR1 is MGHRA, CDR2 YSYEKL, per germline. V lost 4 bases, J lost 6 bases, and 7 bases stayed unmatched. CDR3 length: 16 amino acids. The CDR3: CASSRTSGTPGNEQFF. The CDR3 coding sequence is TGCGCCAGCAGCCGGACTAGCGGGACCCCCGGCAATGAGCAGTTCTTC.

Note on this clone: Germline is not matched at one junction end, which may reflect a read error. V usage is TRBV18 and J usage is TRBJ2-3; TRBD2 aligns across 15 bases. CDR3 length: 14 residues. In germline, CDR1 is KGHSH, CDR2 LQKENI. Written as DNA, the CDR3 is TGTGCCAGCTCACCAGGGACTAGCGGGGGGCCAGACTTCTTT. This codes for CASSPGTSGGPDFF.

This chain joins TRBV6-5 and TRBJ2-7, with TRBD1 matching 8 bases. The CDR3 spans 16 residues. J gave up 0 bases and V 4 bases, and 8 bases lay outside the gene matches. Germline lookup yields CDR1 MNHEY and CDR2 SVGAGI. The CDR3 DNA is TGTGCCAGCAGTTCGACAGGGGCCAGATACTCCTACGAGCAGTACTTC. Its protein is CASSSTGARYSYEQYF.

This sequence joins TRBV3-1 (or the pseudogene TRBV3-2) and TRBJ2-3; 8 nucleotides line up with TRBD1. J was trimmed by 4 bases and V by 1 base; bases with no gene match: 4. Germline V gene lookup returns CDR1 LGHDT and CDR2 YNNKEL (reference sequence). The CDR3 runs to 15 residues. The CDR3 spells CASSQGAQGADTQYF. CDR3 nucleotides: TGTGCCAGCAGCCAAGGAGCACAGGGGGCAGATACGCAGTATTTT.

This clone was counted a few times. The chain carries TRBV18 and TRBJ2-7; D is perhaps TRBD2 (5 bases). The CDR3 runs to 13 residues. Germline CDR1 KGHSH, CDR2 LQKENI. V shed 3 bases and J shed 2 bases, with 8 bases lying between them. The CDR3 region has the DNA TGTGCCAGCTCACCCAGAGGGCCCTACGAGCAGTACTTC. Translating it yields CASSPRGPYEQYF.

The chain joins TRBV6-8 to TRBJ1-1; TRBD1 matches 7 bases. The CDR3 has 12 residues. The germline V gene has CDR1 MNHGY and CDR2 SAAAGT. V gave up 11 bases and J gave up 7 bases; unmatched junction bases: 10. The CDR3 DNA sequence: TGTGCCTCACAAAGACAGGGCAATGAAGCTTTCTTT. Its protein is CASQRQGNEAFF.

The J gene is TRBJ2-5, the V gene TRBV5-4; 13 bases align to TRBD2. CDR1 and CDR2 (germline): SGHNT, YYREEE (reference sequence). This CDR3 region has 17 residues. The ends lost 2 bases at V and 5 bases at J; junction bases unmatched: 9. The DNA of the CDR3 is TGTGCCAGCAGCTTCGTAGTTACTAGCGGGGGGGTGGAGACCCAGTACTTC. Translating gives CASSFVVTSGGVETQYF. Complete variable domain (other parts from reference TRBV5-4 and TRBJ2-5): ETGVTQSPTHLIKTRGQQVTLRCSSQSGHNTVSWYQQALGQGPQFIFQYYREEENGRGNFPPRFSGLQFPNYSSELNVNALELDDSALYLCASSFVVTSGGVETQYFGPGTRLLVL.

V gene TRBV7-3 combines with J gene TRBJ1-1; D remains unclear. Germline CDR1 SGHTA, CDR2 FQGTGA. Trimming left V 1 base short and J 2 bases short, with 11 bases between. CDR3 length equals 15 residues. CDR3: CASSLMRVENTEAFF. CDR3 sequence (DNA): TGTGCCAGCAGCTTAATGAGGGTCGAAAACACTGAAGCTTTCTTT.

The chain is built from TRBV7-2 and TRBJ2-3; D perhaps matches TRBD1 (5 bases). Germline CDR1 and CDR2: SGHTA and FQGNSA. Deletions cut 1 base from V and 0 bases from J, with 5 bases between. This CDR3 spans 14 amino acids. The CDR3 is CASSLDRSTDTQYF. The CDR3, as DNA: TGTGCCAGCAGCTTAGACAGGAGCACAGATACGCAGTATTTT. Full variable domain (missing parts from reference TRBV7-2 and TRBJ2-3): GAGVSQSPSNKVTEKGKDVELRCDPISGHTALYWYRQSLGQGLEFLIYFQGNSAPDKSGLPSDRFSAERTGGSVSTLTIQRTQQEDSAVYLCASSLDRSTDTQYFGPGTRLTVL.

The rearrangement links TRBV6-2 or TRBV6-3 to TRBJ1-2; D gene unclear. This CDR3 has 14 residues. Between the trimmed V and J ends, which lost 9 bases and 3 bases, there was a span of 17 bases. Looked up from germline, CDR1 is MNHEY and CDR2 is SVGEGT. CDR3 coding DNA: TGTGCCAGTAGCCTATTGACGGACTACTATGGCTACACCTTC. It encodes CASSLLTDYYGYTF.

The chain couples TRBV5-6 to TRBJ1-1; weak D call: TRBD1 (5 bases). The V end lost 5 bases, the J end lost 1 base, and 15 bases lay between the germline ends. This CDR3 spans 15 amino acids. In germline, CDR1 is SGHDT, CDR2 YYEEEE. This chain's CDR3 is CASSPMYGQNTEAFF. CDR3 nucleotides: TGTGCCAGCAGTCCAATGTACGGACAGAACACTGAAGCTTTCTTT.

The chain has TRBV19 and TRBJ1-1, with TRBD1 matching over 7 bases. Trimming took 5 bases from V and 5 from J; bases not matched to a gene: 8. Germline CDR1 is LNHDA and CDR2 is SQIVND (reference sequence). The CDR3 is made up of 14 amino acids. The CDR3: CASSLGQGGTEAFF. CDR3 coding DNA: TGTGCCAGTAGTCTGGGGCAGGGGGGTACTGAAGCTTTCTTT.

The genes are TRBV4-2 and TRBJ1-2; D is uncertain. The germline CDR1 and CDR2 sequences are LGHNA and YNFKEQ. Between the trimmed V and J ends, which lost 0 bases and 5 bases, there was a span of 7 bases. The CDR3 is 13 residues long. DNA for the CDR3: TGTGCCAGCAGCCAAGAATCGGGATATGGCTACACCTTC. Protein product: CASSQESGYGYTF.

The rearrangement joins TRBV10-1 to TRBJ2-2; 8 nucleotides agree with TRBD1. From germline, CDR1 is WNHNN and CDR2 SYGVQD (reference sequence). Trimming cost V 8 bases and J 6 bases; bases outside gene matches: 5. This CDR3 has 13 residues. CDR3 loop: CASGSQGAGELFF. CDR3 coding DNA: TGCGCCAGCGGATCACAGGGGGCCGGGGAGCTGTTTTTT.

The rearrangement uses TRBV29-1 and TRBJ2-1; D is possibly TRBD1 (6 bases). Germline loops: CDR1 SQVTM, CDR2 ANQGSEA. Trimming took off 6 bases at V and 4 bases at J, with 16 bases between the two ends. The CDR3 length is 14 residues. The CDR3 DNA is TGCAGCGTAAAGACCGGGACATCGTACAATGAGCAGTTCTTC. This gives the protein CSVKTGTSYNEQFF.

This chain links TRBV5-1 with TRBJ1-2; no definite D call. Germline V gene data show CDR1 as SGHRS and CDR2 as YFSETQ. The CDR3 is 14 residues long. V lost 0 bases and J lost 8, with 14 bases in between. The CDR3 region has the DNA TGCGCCAGCAGCTTGGAGATGGCCCCGGGGGGCTACACCTTC. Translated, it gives CASSLEMAPGGYTF.

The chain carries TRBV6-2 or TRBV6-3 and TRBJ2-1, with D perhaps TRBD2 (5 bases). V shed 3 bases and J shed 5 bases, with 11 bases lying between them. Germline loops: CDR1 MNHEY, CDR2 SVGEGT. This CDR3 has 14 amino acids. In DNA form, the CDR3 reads TGTGCCAGCAGTTATCGGGAAGTAAACAATGAGCAGTTCTTC. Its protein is CASSYREVNNEQFF.